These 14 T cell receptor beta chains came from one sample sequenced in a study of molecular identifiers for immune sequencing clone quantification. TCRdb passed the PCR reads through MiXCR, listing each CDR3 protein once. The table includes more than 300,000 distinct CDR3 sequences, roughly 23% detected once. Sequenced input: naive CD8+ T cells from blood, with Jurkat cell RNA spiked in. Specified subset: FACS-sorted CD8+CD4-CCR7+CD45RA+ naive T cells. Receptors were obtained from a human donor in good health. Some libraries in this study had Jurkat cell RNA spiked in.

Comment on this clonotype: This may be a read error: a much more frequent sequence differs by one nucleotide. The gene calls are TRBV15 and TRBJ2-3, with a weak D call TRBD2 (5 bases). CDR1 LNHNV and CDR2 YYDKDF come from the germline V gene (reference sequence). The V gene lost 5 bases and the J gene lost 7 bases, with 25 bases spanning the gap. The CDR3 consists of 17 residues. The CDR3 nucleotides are TGTGCCACCAGCGGAGCCAACGTAGCGCGTATAAATTATACGCAGTATTTT. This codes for CATSGANVARINYTQYF.

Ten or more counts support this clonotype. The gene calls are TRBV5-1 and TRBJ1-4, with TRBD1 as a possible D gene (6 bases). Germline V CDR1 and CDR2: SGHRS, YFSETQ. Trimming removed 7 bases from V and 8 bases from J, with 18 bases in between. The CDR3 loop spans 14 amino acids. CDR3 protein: CASRRQEHEEKLFF. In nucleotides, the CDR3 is TGCGCCAGCCGCCGACAGGAACACGAAGAAAAACTGTTTTTT.

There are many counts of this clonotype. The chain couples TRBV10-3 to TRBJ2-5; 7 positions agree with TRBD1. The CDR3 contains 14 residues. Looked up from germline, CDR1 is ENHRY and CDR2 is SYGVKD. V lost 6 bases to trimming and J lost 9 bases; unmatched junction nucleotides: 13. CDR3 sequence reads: CAISSPDTGVPQYF. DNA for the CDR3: TGTGCCATCAGCTCCCCGGACACAGGGGTTCCCCAGTACTTC.

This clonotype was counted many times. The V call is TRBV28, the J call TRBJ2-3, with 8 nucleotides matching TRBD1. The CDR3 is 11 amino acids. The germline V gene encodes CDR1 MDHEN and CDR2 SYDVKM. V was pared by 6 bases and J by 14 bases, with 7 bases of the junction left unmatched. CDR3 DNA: TGTGCCAGCAGCCAGACAGGGGTCCTGTATTTT. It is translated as CASSQTGVLYF.

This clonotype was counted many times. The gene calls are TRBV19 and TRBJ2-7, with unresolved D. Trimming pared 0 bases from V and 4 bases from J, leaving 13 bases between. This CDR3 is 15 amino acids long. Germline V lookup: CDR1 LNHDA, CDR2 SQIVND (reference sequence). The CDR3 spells CASSIDAAGRYEQYF. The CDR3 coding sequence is TGTGCCAGTAGTATAGATGCTGCAGGACGGTACGAGCAGTACTTC.

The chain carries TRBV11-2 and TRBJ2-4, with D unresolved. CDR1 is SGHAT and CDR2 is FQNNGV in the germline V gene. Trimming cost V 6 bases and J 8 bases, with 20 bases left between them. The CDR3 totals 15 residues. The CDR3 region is CASSLASAPKYIQYF. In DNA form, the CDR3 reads TGTGCCAGCAGTTTGGCGTCCGCGCCAAAATACATTCAGTACTTC.

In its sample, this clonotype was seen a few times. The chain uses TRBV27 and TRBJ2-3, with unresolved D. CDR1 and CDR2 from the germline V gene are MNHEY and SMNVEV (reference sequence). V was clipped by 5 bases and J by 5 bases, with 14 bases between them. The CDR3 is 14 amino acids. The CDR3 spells CASSIAPVRDTQYF. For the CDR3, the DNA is TGTGCCAGCAGTATCGCCCCAGTCAGAGATACGCAGTATTTT.

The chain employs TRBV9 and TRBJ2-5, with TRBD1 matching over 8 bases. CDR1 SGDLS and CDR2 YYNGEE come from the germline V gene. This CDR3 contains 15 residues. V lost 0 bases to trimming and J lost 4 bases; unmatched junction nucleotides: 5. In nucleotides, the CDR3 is TGTGCCAGCAGCGTAGAAGCCGGACAGGGAGAGACCCAGTACTTC. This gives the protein CASSVEAGQGETQYF.

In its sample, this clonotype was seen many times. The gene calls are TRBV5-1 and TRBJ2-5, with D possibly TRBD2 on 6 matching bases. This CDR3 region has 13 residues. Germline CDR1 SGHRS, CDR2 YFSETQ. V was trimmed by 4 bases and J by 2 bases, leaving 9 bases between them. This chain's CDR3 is CASSGEDQETQYF. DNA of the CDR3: TGCGCCAGCAGCGGGGAGGATCAAGAGACCCAGTACTTC.

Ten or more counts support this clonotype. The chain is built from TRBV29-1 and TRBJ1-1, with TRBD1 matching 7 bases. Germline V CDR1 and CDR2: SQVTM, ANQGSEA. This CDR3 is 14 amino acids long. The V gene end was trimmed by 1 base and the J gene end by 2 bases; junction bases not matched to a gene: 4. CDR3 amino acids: CSVEGDSINTEAFF. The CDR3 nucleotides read TGCAGCGTTGAAGGGGACAGTATAAACACTGAAGCTTTCTTT.

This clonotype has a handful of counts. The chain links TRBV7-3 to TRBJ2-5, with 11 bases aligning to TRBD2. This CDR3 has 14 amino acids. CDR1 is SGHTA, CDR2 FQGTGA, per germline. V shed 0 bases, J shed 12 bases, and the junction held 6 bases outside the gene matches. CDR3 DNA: TGTGCCAGCAGCTTAACGGGACTAGCGGATAATAAGTACTTC. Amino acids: CASSLTGLADNKYF.

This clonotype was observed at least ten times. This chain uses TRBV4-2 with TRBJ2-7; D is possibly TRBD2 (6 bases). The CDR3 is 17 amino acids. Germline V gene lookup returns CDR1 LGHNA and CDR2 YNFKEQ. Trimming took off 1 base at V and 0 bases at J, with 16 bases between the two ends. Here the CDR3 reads CASSQVEALGSSYEQYF. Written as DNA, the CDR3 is TGTGCCAGCAGCCAAGTAGAGGCCCTCGGGAGCTCCTACGAGCAGTACTTC.

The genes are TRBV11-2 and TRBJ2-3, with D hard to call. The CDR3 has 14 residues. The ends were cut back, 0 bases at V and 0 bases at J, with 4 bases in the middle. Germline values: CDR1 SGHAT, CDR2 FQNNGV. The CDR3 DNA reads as TGTGCCAGCAGCTTAGAACAGAGCACAGATACGCAGTATTTT. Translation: CASSLEQSTDTQYF.

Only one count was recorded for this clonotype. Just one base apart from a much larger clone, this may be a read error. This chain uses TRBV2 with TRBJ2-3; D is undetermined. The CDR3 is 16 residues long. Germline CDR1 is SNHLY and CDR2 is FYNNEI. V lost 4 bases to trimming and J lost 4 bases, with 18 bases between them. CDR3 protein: CASSGSGAEYSDTQYF. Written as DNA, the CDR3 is TGTGCCAGCAGTGGGTCGGGTGCAGAATACTCAGATACGCAGTATTTT.